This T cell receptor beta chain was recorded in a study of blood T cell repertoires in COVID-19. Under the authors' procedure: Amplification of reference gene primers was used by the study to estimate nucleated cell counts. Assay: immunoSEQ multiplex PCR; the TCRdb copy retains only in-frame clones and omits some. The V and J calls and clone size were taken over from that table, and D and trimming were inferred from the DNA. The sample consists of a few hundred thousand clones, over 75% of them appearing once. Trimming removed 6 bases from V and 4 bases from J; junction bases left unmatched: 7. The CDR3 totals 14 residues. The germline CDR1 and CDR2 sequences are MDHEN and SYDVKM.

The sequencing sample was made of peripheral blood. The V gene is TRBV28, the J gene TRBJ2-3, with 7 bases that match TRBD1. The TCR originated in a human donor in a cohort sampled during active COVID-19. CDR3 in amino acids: CASRPPDRADTQYF. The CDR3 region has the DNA TGTGCCAGCAGGCCACCTGACAGGGCAGATACGCAGTATTTT.